This T cell receptor (beta chain) was observed in a study of T cells in Graves' hyperthyroidism and ophthalmopathy. At the level of the study: Any treatment followed the collection of peripheral blood at initial diagnosis.

This clonotype turned up a few times. RNA transcripts gave rise to amplified TCR beta CDR3 regions. Researchers ran a first-round RT-PCR on the TCR CDR3 using the HTBI primer set. One entry per CDR3 protein, called by TCRdb with MiXCR from the multiplex PCR reads. The sample has around 700,000 distinct CDR3 sequences, roughly 20% seen once; the top ten hold about a sixth. Reasons for excluding patients were uncontrolled infection, other autoimmune disease, pregnancy or lactation. The authors took PBMCs from roughly 9.5 ml fresh peripheral blood. Germline-derived CDR1 and CDR2 are DFQATT and SNEGSKA (reference sequence). Germline trimming cut 4 bases from V and 5 bases from J; bases unmatched to any gene: 11. The length of the CDR3 is 16 residues.

This TCR was sampled from a woman between 50 and 59 years old with Graves' hyperthyroidism that later progressed to Graves' ophthalmopathy. The V call is TRBV20-1, the J call TRBJ2-5; 12 nucleotides agree with TRBD2. Sequencing used blood. This chain's CDR3 is CSAKLAGGPGVETQYF. Written as DNA, the CDR3 is TGCAGTGCTAAACTAGCGGGGGGACCAGGGGTGGAGACCCAGTACTTC.